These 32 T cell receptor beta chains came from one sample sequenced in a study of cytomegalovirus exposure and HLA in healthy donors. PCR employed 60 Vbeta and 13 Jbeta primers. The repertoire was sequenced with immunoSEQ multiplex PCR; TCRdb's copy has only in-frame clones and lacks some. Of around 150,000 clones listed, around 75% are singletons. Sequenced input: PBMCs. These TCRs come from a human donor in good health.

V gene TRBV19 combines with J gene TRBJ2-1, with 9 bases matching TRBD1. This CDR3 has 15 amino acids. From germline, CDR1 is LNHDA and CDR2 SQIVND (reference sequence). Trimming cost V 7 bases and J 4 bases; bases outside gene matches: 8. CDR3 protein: CASTLDRGGYNEQFF. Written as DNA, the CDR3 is TGTGCCAGTACCCTGGACAGGGGTGGGTACAATGAGCAGTTCTTC.

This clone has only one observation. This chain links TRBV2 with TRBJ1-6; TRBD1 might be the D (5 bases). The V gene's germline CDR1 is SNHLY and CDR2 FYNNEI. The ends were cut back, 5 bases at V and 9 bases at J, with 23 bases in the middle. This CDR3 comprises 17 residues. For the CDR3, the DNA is TGTGCCAGCAGTTCGTCTTTACCGGGGACTTTTCCTTCACCCCTCCACTTT. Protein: CASSSSLPGTFPSPLHF.

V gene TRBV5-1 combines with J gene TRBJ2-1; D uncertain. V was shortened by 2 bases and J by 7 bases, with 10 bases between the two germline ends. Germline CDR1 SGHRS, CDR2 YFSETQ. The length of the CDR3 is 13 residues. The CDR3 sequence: CASSFPGANEQFF. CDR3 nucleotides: TGCGCCAGCAGCTTTCCAGGTGCGAATGAGCAGTTCTTC. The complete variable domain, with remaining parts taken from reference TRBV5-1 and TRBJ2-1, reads KAGVTQTPRYLIKTRGQQVTLSCSPISGHRSVSWYQQTPGQGLQFLFEYFSETQRNKGNFPGRFSGRQFSNSRSEMNVSTLELGDSALYLCASSFPGANEQFFGPGTRLTVL.

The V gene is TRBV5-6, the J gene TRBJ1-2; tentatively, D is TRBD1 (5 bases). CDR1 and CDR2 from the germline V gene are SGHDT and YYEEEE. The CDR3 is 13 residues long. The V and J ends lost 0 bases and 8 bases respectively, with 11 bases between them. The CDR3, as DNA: TGTGCCAGCAGCTTGGACCGGGGGGAAGGCTACACCTTC. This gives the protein CASSLDRGEGYTF. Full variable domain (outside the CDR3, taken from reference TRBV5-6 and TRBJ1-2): DAGVTQSPTHLIKTRGQQVTLRCSPKSGHDTVSWYQQALGQGPQFIFQYYEEEERQRGNFPDRFSGHQFPNYSSELNVNALLLGDSALYLCASSLDRGEGYTFGSGTRLTVV.

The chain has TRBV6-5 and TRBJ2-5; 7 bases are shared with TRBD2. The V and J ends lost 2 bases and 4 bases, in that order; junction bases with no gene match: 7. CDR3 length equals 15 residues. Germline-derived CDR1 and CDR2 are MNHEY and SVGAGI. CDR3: CASSYGTTQGETQYF. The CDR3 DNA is TGTGCCAGCAGTTACGGGACTACCCAGGGAGAGACCCAGTACTTC.

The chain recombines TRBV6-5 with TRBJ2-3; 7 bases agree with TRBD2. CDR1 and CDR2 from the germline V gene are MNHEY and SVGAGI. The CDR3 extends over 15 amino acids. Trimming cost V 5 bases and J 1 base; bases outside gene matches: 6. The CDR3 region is CASSLGLPRTDTQYF. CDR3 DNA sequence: TGTGCCAGCAGTCTGGGACTACCCCGCACAGATACGCAGTATTTT.

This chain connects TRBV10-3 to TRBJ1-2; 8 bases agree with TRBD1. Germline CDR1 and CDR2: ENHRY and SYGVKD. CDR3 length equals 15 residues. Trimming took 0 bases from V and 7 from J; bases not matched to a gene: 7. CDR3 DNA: TGTGCCATCAGTGAGTCAGCTGGACAGGGCTCTGGCTACACCTTC. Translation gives CAISESAGQGSGYTF.

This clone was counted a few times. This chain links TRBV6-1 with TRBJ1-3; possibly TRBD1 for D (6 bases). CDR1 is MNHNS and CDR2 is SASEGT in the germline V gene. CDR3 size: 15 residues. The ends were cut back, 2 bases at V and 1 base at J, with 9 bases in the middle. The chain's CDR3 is CASSETGISGNTIYF. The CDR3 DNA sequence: TGTGCCAGCAGTGAAACAGGGATTTCTGGAAACACCATATATTTT.

As DNA, the CDR3 is TGCGCCAGCAGGGCAGGGGGCGGCGTTTGGGATGGCTACACCTTC. Translated, it gives CASRAGGGVWDGYTF. The chain has TRBV4-1 and TRBJ1-2; the match to TRBD1 covers 8 bases. Germline V gene lookup returns CDR1 MGHRA and CDR2 YSYEKL. V lost 6 bases and J lost 6; bases outside the gene matches: 12. The CDR3 has 15 amino acids.

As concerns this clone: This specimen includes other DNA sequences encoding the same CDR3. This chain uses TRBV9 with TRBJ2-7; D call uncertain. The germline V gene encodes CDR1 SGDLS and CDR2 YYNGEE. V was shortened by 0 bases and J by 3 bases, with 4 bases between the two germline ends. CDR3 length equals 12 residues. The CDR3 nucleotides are TGTGCCAGCAGCGTAGACAGCTACGAGCAGTACTTC. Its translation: CASSVDSYEQYF.

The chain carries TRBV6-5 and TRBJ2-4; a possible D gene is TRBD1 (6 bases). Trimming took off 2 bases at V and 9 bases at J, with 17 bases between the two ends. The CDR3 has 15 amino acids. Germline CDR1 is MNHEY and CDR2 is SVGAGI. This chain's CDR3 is CASSYTGQYGSIQYF. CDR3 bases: TGTGCCAGCAGTTACACCGGACAGTACGGTAGCATTCAGTACTTC.

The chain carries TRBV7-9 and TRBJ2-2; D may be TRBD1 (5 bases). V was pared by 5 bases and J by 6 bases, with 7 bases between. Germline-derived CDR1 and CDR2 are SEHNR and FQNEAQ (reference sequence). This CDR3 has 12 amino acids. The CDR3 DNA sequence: TGTGCCAGCAGCCAGGGCTCCGGGGAGCTGTTTTTT. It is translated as CASSQGSGELFF.

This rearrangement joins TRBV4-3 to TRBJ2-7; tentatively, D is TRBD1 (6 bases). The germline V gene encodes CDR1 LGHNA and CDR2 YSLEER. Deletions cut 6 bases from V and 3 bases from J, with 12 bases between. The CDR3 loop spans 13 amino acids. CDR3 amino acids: CASSRGRDYEQYF. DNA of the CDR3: TGCGCCAGCAGTAGGGGGAGAGACTACGAGCAGTACTTC.

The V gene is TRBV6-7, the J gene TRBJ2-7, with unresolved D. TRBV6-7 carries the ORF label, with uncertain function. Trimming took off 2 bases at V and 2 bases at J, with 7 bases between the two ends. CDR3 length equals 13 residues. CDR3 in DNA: TGTGCCAGCAGTTACATTCCAGCCTACGAGCAGTACTTC. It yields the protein CASSYIPAYEQYF.

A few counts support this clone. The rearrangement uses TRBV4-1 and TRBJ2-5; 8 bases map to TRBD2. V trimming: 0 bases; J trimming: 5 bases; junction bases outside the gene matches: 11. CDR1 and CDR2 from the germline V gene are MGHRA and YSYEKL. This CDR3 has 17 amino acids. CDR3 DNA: TGCGCCAGCAGCCAAGATCCGGTCGGGGGGGCCAGTGAGACCCAGTACTTC. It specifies CASSQDPVGGASETQYF.

The CDR3 coding sequence is TGTGCCAGCAGTGAACGGAGGTATCAGCCCCAGCATTTT. Translating it yields CASSERRYQPQHF. The chain is built from TRBV6-5 and TRBJ1-5; D unresolved. CDR1 and CDR2 (germline): MNHEY, SVGAGI. V lost 5 bases and J 5 bases, leaving 10 bases between the germline ends. The CDR3 is made up of 13 amino acids.

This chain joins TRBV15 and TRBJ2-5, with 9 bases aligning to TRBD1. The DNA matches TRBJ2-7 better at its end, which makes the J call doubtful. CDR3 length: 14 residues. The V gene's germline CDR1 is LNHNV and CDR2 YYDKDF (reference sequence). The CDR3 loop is CATSREGQGYEQYF. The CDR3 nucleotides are TGTGCCACCAGCAGAGAGGGACAGGGCTACGAGCAGTACTTC.

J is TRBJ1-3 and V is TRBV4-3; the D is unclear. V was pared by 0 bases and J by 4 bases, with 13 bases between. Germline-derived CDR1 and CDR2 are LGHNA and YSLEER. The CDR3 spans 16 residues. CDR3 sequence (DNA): TGCGCCAGCAGCCAAGAGACACATCAGGCGGGAAACACCATATATTTT. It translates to CASSQETHQAGNTIYF.

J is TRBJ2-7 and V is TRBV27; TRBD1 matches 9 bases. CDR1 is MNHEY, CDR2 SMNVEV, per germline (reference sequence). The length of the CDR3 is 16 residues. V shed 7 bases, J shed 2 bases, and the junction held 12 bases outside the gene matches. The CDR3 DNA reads TGTGCCAGCATCCCAACTCCTGGGGACAGGGCCTACGAGCAGTACTTC. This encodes CASIPTPGDRAYEQYF.

The CDR3 loop is CASRDQGEPQYF. The DNA for the CDR3 is TGTGCCAGTAGAGACCAGGGGGAGCCCCAGTACTTC. The chain uses TRBV19 and TRBJ2-5; 7 positions match TRBD1. Looked up from germline, CDR1 is LNHDA and CDR2 is SQIVND (reference sequence). The CDR3 has 12 residues. Losses at the gene ends were 6 bases for V and 9 bases for J; bases not matched to a gene: 7.

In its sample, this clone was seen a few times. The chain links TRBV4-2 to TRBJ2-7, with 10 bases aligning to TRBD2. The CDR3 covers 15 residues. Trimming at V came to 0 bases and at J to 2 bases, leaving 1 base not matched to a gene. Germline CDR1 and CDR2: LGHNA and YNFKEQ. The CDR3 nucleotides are TGTGCCAGCAGCCAAGAAGCGGGGGGGCCCTACGAGCAGTACTTC. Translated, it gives CASSQEAGGPYEQYF.

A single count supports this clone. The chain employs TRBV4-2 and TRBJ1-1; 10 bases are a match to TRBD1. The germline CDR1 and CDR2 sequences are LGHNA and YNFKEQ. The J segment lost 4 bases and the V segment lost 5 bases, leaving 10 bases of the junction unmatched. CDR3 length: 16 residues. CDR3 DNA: TGTGCCAGCAGCGCCCGGGACAGGGGAGTAGGCACTGAAGCTTTCTTT. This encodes CASSARDRGVGTEAFF.

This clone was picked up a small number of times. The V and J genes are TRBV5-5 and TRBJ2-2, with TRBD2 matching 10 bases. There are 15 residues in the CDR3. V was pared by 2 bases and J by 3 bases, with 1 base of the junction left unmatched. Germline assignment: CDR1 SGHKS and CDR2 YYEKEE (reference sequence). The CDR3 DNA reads TGTGCCAGCAGCTTAAGCGGGGGGGACACCGGGGAGCTGTTTTTT. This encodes CASSLSGGDTGELFF.

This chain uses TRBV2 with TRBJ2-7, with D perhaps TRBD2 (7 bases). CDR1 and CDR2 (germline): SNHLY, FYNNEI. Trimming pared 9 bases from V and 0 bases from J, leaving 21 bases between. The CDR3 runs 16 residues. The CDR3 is CARGGPQAGTSYEQYF. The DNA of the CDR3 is TGTGCCAGAGGGGGACCCCAAGCGGGAACCTCCTACGAGCAGTACTTC. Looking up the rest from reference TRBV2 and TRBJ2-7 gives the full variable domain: EPEVTQTPSHQVTQMGQEVILRCVPISNHLYFYWYRQILGQKVEFLVSFYNNEISEKSEIFDDQFSVERPDGSNFTLKIRSTKLEDSAMYFCARGGPQAGTSYEQYFGPGTRLTVT.

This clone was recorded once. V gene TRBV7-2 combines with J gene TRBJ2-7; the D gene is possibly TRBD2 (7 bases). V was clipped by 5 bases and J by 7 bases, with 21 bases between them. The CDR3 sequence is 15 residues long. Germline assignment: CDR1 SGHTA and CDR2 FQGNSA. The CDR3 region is CASSPPRGGAGEQYF. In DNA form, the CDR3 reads TGTGCCAGCAGCCCCCCGCGTGGGGGGGCAGGGGAGCAGTACTTC. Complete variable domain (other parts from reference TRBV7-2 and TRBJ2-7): GAGVSQSPSNKVTEKGKDVELRCDPISGHTALYWYRQSLGQGLEFLIYFQGNSAPDKSGLPSDRFSAERTGGSVSTLTIQRTQQEDSAVYLCASSPPRGGAGEQYFGPGTRLTVT.

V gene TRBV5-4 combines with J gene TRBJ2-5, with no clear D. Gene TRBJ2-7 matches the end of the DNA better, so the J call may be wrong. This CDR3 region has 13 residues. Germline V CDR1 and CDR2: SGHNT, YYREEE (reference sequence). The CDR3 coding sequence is TGTGCCAGCAGCTACAGTAGGTCCTACGAGCAGTACTTC. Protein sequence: CASSYSRSYEQYF.

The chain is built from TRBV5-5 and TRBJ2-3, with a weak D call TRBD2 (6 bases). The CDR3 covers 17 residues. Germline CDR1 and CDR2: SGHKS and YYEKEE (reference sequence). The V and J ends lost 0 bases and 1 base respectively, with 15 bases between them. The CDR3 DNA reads TGTGCCAGCAGCTTGGGCCGCGGGACGGGGGGCACAGATACGCAGTATTTT. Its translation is CASSLGRGTGGTDTQYF.

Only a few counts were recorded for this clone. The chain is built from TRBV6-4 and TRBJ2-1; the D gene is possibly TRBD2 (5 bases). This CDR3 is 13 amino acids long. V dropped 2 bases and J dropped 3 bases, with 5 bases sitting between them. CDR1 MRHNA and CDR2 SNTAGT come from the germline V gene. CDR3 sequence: CASSDRDYNEQFF. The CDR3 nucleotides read TGTGCCAGCAGTGACCGGGACTACAATGAGCAGTTCTTC.

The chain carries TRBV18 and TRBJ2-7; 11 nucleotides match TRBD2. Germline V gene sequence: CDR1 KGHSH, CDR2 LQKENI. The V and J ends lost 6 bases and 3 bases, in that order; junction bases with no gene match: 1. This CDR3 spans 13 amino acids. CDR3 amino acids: CASSTSGGYEQYF. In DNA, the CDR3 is TGTGCCAGCTCCACTAGCGGGGGCTACGAGCAGTACTTC. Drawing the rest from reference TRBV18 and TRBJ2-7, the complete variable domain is NAGVMQNPRHLVRRRGQEARLRCSPMKGHSHVYWYRQLPEEGLKFMVYLQKENIIDESGMPKERFSAEFPKEGPSILRIQQVVRGDSAAYFCASSTSGGYEQYFGPGTRLTVT.

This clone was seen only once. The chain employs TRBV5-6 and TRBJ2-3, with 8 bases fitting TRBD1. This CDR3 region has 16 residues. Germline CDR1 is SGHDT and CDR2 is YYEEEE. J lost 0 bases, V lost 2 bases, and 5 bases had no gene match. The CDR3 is CASSLWTGRSTDTQYF. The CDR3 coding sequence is TGTGCCAGCAGCTTATGGACAGGGCGGAGCACAGATACGCAGTATTTT.

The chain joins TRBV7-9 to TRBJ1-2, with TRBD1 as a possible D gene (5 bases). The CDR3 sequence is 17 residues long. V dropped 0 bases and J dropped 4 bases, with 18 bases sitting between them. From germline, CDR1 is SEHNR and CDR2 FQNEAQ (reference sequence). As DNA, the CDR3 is TGTGCCAGCAGCTTAGCGCTAATTGGGGCAGAGAGCTATGGCTACACCTTC. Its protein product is CASSLALIGAESYGYTF.

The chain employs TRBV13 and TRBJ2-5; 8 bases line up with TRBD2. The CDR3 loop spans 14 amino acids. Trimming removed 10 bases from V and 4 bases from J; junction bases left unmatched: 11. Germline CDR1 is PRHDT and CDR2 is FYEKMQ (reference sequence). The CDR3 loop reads CATAERGFLETQYF. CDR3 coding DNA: TGTGCCACCGCCGAGCGGGGGTTCCTAGAGACCCAGTACTTC.